This record covers a single TCR beta chain. These data come from a study of blood T cell repertoires in COVID-19. In the authors' methods: Reference gene primer amplification gave nucleated cell count estimates. Only in-frame clones appear in the TCRdb table, and some are missing; sequencing was by immunoSEQ multiplex PCR. For V, J and clone size, that table is used; D and trimming come from the DNA. The sample carries about 150,000 clones, approximately 87% recorded once. Germline-derived CDR1 and CDR2 are LNHDA and SQIVND (reference sequence). The CDR3 length is 16 residues. Trimming removed 3 bases at V and 1 base at J, with 13 bases between.

This receptor was identified in a woman between 45 and 60 years old with active or convalescent COVID-19. The chain carries TRBV19 and TRBJ1-5; a possible D gene is TRBD1 (6 bases). Sequenced sample: peripheral blood. The CDR3 DNA sequence: TGTGCCAGTAGTATTTATGGGGGCTCAAGCAATCAGCCCCAGCATTTT. Translating gives CASSIYGGSSNQPQHF.